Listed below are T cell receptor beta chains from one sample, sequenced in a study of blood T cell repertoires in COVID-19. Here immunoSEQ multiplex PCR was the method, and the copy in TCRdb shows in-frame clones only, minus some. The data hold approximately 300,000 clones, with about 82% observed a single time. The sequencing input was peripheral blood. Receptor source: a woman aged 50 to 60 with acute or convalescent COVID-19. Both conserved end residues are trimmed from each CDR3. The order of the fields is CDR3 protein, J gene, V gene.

cdr3_aa: ASSLPGVQETQY
j_call: TRBJ2-5
v_call: TRBV5-4

cdr3_aa: ASSMIPLGRNGYT
j_call: TRBJ1-2
v_call: TRBV19

cdr3_aa: ATSDLAGVDTGELF
j_call: TRBJ2-2
v_call: TRBV24-1

cdr3_aa: ASSLAESSYNSPLH
j_call: TRBJ1-6
v_call: TRBV5-6

cdr3_aa: ASSQPGSGQPQH
j_call: TRBJ1-5
v_call: TRBV4-1

cdr3_aa: ASSSRRGTASNEKLF
j_call: TRBJ1-4
v_call: TRBV19

cdr3_aa: ASRARDLGYNEQF
j_call: TRBJ2-1
v_call: TRBV27

cdr3_aa: ASRGQLIMNTEAF
j_call: TRBJ1-1
v_call: TRBV2

cdr3_aa: ASTELAGVNEQF
j_call: TRBJ2-1
v_call: TRBV28

cdr3_aa: ASSLDSGHQPQH
j_call: TRBJ1-5
v_call: TRBV5-1

cdr3_aa: ASSYREGLGQY
j_call: TRBJ2-7
v_call: TRBV6-5

cdr3_aa: ASSYTTGLGNEQF
j_call: TRBJ2-1
v_call: TRBV27

cdr3_aa: ASSLSSGHLSYEQY
j_call: TRBJ2-7
v_call: TRBV27

cdr3_aa: ASSTPRTDTQY
j_call: TRBJ2-3
v_call: TRBV27

cdr3_aa: ASKADFPYEQY
j_call: TRBJ2-7
v_call: TRBV2

cdr3_aa: ASSITGTGNEKLF
j_call: TRBJ1-4
v_call: TRBV28

cdr3_aa: ASSLVTSGRFFSYNEQF
j_call: TRBJ2-1
v_call: TRBV5-4

cdr3_aa: ASSYTEFQETQY
j_call: TRBJ2-5
v_call: TRBV28

cdr3_aa: ATSDETGQGAEKLF
j_call: TRBJ1-4
v_call: TRBV24-1

cdr3_aa: ASSAVAGRNEQF
j_call: TRBJ2-1
v_call: TRBV5-1

cdr3_aa: ASSPSLVAVSYEQY
j_call: TRBJ2-7
v_call: TRBV13

cdr3_aa: ASSSSGAGEPQKTQY
j_call: TRBJ2-5
v_call: TRBV5-4

cdr3_aa: ATSQQNTEAF
j_call: TRBJ1-1
v_call: TRBV24-1

cdr3_aa: ASSQAGLAGASGGTGELF
j_call: TRBJ2-2
v_call: TRBV4-2

cdr3_aa: ASSLYLAGGTGELF
j_call: TRBJ2-2
v_call: TRBV28

cdr3_aa: ASSRDFNSPLH
j_call: TRBJ1-6
v_call: TRBV28

cdr3_aa: ASIDSAEAF
j_call: TRBJ1-1
v_call: TRBV28

cdr3_aa: ASSLSGGDRNSPLH
j_call: TRBJ1-6
v_call: TRBV28

cdr3_aa: ASSPASGKMSTDTQY
j_call: TRBJ2-3
v_call: TRBV28

cdr3_aa: ASTLQGVPLDEQY
j_call: TRBJ2-7
v_call: TRBV28

cdr3_aa: ASSYNREGLTDTQY
j_call: TRBJ2-3
v_call: TRBV6-2/TRBV6-3

cdr3_aa: ASSPPRGSPGTEAF
j_call: TRBJ1-1
v_call: TRBV18

cdr3_aa: ASSLETGHGYT
j_call: TRBJ1-2
v_call: TRBV7-9

cdr3_aa: ASSKEAAGVTADTQY
j_call: TRBJ2-3
v_call: TRBV21-1

cdr3_aa: ASSPSPPTSEQF
j_call: TRBJ2-1
v_call: TRBV7-9

cdr3_aa: ASKEWLLAEYEQY
j_call: TRBJ2-7
v_call: TRBV2

cdr3_aa: ASSFRGNTEAF
j_call: TRBJ1-1
v_call: TRBV7-2

cdr3_aa: ASSFDRVSGELF
j_call: TRBJ2-2
v_call: TRBV11-2

cdr3_aa: ASSILPPKQGEETQY
j_call: TRBJ2-5
v_call: TRBV18

cdr3_aa: ASSFGTGGNTEAF
j_call: TRBJ1-1
v_call: TRBV5-4

cdr3_aa: ASSQLAGGPRYEQY
j_call: TRBJ2-7
v_call: TRBV5-4

cdr3_aa: ASSFESGNEQF
j_call: TRBJ2-1
v_call: TRBV7-2

cdr3_aa: ASSLDWAYGYT
j_call: TRBJ1-2
v_call: TRBV19

cdr3_aa: ASSPVFFRQGAYEQY
j_call: TRBJ2-7
v_call: TRBV7-8

cdr3_aa: ASIDRGSYEQY
j_call: TRBJ2-7
v_call: TRBV19

cdr3_aa: ASSPYYLNTEAF
j_call: TRBJ1-1
v_call: TRBV7-2

cdr3_aa: ASSPRTGTNYGYT
j_call: TRBJ1-2
v_call: TRBV18

cdr3_aa: ASSQVSSGTYEQY
j_call: TRBJ2-7
v_call: TRBV3-1/TRBV3-2

cdr3_aa: ASSRTGKNYGYT
j_call: TRBJ1-2
v_call: TRBV6-5

cdr3_aa: ASDLVAGGETQY
j_call: TRBJ2-5
v_call: TRBV7-9

cdr3_aa: AWSGSSPYEQY
j_call: TRBJ2-7
v_call: TRBV30

cdr3_aa: ASSLLLFQSYEQY
j_call: TRBJ2-7
v_call: TRBV28

cdr3_aa: ASSLVAASYNEQF
j_call: TRBJ2-1
v_call: TRBV5-1

cdr3_aa: ASSPGQGRGYT
j_call: TRBJ1-2
v_call: TRBV7-9

cdr3_aa: ASSGTGIASMNTEAF
j_call: TRBJ1-1
v_call: TRBV28

cdr3_aa: ASSSRQGGIGNEKLF
j_call: TRBJ1-4
v_call: TRBV5-1

cdr3_aa: ATVRGEDNSPLH
j_call: TRBJ1-6
v_call: TRBV28

cdr3_aa: ASLDRGARGYT
j_call: TRBJ1-2
v_call: TRBV11-2

cdr3_aa: ATSPYPGMDTQY
j_call: TRBJ2-3
v_call: TRBV24-1